This TCR beta chain derives from a study of sequential checkpoint blockade in melanoma (dated by TCRdb to between 2018 and 2021). Notes on the research overall: Patients were randomized 1:1 to first-line nivolumab followed by ipilimumab (arm A) or ipilimumab followed by nivolumab (arm B). Maintenance nivolumab was given following each of the two trial sequences. Study-level results and caveats: The model for predicting response that combines TCR metrics with mutation burden needs to be validated in larger, independent patient cohorts.

The immunoSEQ Assay was used to immunosequence TCRbeta CDR3 regions from genomic DNA. Before high-throughput sequencing, the genomic DNA was amplified using bias-controlled multiplex PCR. The authors' pipeline ran thus. To quantify the absolute abundance of each unique TCRbeta CDR3 region, the sequences were collapsed and filtered. Clonality, defined as 1 minus Pielou's evenness, was calculated using only productive rearrangements. Clones with significantly greater frequencies in on-treatment versus baseline samples were identified using a previously published method. Entries here come from immuneACCESS through TCRdb and include only in-frame sequences with V and J called. Some clones fail to appear in such tables; in the studies checked, an unresolved V gene covers under half of the shortfall, and the cause of the remainder is unknown. The V and J calls and the clone size are those of that table, but D and trimming were determined from the DNA. Across this sample there are approximately 13,000 clones, with roughly 50% seen only once. The ten top clones hold 16% of the sample.

The trim is 3 bases for V and 4 bases for J, with a gap of 9 bases between the germline ends. The CDR3 runs 13 amino acids, cysteine and phenylalanine included. Only CDR3 DNA is held: 39 bases, read in frame from base 1. Via the germline V gene, CDR1 is MRHNA and CDR2 SNTAGT. In the paper's terms, the treatment or condition label means: randomized to nivolumab then ipilimumab (arm A) or the reverse (arm B). No trial patient had received prior DNA-damaging chemotherapy. Live CD3+CD8+ cells negative for CD19 and CD56 were sorted from thawed PBMCs on a FACS Aria II flow cytometer. Samples were obtained from patients with melanoma enrolled in CheckMate 064, a randomized, open-label phase II trial of sequential checkpoint blockade. Peripheral blood mononuclear cells were obtained through leukapheresis, purified using Ficoll-Paque, and frozen in human serum containing roughly 10% DMSO. Immediately after sorting, the purity of sorted blood CD3+CD8+ cells was verified to be >95%, after which DNA was extracted.

Concerning this clone: Its antigen remains unidentified. No base-level quality is on record; no much larger clone is a single base apart.

Sequencing was performed on CD8+ T cells sorted from blood (inferred from file names), taken from a patient given nivolumab and ipilimumab in sequence. Recombination joined TRBV6-4 with TRBJ1-2; TRBD1 is possibly the D segment (5 matching bases). This clonotype originated in a human donor with melanoma. The bases read TGTGCCAGCAGTGAGGGGCAGGCCTATGGCTACACCTTC. This is translated as CASSEGQAYGYTF.